This T cell receptor (beta chain) was identified during a study of vaccination and CD4 T cells after COVID-19. At the level of the study: Post-COVID samples were collected a median 101 days following diagnosis, spanning 35 to 161. Blood was drawn a median around 72 days post second dose, range 14 to 241. Overall study findings and caveats: There was no significant change from 21 to 38 median reactive clonotypes.

This clonotype has a handful of counts. Its specificity is not known. The Oncomine TCR Beta short-read assay generated sequence data from the DNA of cultured CD4+ T cells. TCRdb redid the calling of the PCR reads with MiXCR, one entry per CDR3 protein. The sample comprises around 10,000 distinct CDR3 sequences, approximately 67% of which are singletons, and 9% rests with the top ten. The CDR3 covers 12 residues. V lost 0 bases and J 5 bases, leaving 4 bases between the germline ends. Treatment described: roughly 10-day PBMC culture with coronavirus spike peptide pools or control peptides (ViraFEST assay).

The chain couples TRBV12-3 or TRBV12-4 to TRBJ2-5; D unresolved. The TCR comes from a human donor who had recovered from COVID-19. The source was CD4+ T cells from blood, cultured in vitro, collected before SARS-CoV-2 vaccination. The CDR3 protein is CASSLAPETQYF. The CDR3 DNA follows: TGTGCCAGCAGTTTAGCGCCGGAGACCCAGTACTTC.